This T cell receptor (beta chain) was captured by sequencing in a study of T-cell memory formation after mild COVID-19 (dated by TCRdb to the early 2020s). Describing the broader study: TCR sequence clusters from the two donors were found to be largely donor specific. In a couple of donors, T-cell clones that expanded and contracted after mild COVID-19 were tracked by sequencing TCRalpha and TCRbeta repertoires over time. Two young, previously healthy adult volunteers, one female and one male, were included in the cohort.

Comment on this clonotype: The antigen this receptor binds is unknown. Per-nucleotide qualities are absent, and no much larger clonotype sits a single base away.

The CDR3 contains 13 residues, cysteine and phenylalanine counted. Of the read, only the CDR3 DNA is kept; its 39 bases are in frame from base 1. From the germline V gene, CDR1 is MNHEY and CDR2 is SVGEGT. V was cut back by 4 bases and J by 9 bases, leaving a gap of 13 bases between them. Ficoll-Paque density gradient centrifugation was used to isolate PBMCs. What the authors observed across the whole study: SARS-CoV-2 specificity of the second-wave clones peaking on day 37 was not confirmed. Clones contracting from day 15 to 85 had balanced CD4/CD8 phenotypes, while a second wave expanding from day 15 to 37 was biased towards CD4+. Some responding clones were detected in pre-infection memory, suggesting pre-existing cross-reactive memory T cells joined the SARS-CoV-2 response. Contracting CD4+ clones appeared mostly in the CM and EM memory subsets, whereas CD8+ clones were enriched in EMRA. The study covered only a couple of mild cases, and larger cohorts including severe cases with pre-infection samples were considered necessary.

The sample was run on an Illumina NovaSeq 6000. Using 5'RACE with constant-segment primers, TCRalpha and TCRbeta cDNA libraries were constructed, with sample barcodes and unique molecular identifiers added in the process. RNA was extracted from every sample with Trizol reagent. Library amplification was performed in two PCR steps, and a second sample barcode and Illumina TruSeq adapters were introduced in the second step. The libraries were sequenced on an Illumina NovaSeq using 2 x 150 bp paired-end reads. In the source study's methods: Reads were demultiplexed and collapsed into UMI-guided consensus sequences with migec v1.2.7. Using mixcr v2.1.11, UMI consensuses were aligned to TRA and TRB V and J templates and then assembled into clonotypes. A clonotype was counted as expanded or contracted only when both edgeR and NoisET called the clonotype significant, with the noise models trained on biological replicates. edgeR calls used a false discovery rate-adjusted p below 0.01 and a log2 fold-change threshold of 1. PCA with hierarchical clustering of max-normalized trajectories of the 1000 most abundant clonotypes was used as exploratory dynamics analysis. The CD4 or CD8 phenotype of responding clones was assigned using the separately sequenced CD4+ and CD8+ repertoires. TCRdb applied fastp at Q25 and MiXCR to the public reads, then kept only in-frame beta chains. Rows with a matching CDR3 protein are joined into one entry that keeps the most common DNA and genes. In this record, the V and J calls reflect TCRdb's handling and not the investigators' own analysis. The sample table contains around 300,000 distinct CDR3 sequences; only one count was recorded for roughly an eighth of them. 20% to 25% of the sample rests with the top ten.

The chain employs TRBV6-2 or TRBV6-3 and TRBJ2-1; TRBD2 could be the D gene, as 6 bases match. The TCR sequence derives from a man aged 18 to 30 who had mild COVID-19 (a few samples of this study predate the infection). The sample titles of this study are shuffled in the database, so cell type and time point are left out; the donor was told from shared clones. The material sequenced was PBMCs or a T cell subset sorted from them (not recorded which). CDR3 loop: CASSSNVGGEQFF. The nucleotide sequence is given as TGTGCCAGCAGTTCGAACGTGGGGGGTGAGCAGTTCTTC.